This T cell receptor (beta chain) was captured in a study of OX40 agonist ivuxolimab in advanced cancers. Study-level background: Ivuxolimab was a fully human IgG2 agonistic monoclonal antibody targeting the costimulatory receptor OX40 (CD134). Intravenous ivuxolimab was administered to patients every 2 weeks at six dose levels: 0.01, 0.1, 0.3, 1.5, 3 and 10 mg/kg. Prior anti-PD-1, anti-PD-L1 or anti-CTLA-4 therapy was permitted, and approximately 41% of dose-escalation patients had received checkpoint inhibitors. Three dose-escalation patients achieved partial responses, one with hepatocellular carcinoma and two with cutaneous melanoma. The paper reports the monotherapy dose-escalation portion (N ≈ 50 patients) of the phase I ivuxolimab trial. Among the roughly 50 dose-escalation patients, about 20 had hepatocellular carcinoma, around 15 melanoma, 9 renal cell carcinoma and 9 head and neck cancer. Peripheral TCRbeta sequencing aimed to test whether ivuxolimab altered TCR sequence diversity and caused clonal T-cell expansion. In the dose-escalation cohort, about four fifths of patients were male, and the mean age was approximately 60 years with a range of roughly 20 to 80. Findings and caveats that apply to the study as a whole: Antigen specificity was not determined for the clonally expanded peripheral T cells. In the 0.1-3.0 mg/kg groups, partial responders were among the patients with the lowest normalized peripheral clonal expansion, particularly in CD8+ T cells. At doses of 0.1 to 3.0 mg/kg, clonal expansion of both CD4+ and CD8+ T cells in blood was seen between baseline and week 6. On average, CD8+ T cells showed more expanded clones than CD4+ T cells after ivuxolimab. Low levels of normalized T-cell clonal expansion were also seen in some patients who did not respond.

The CDR3 sequence holds 13 residues, the cysteine and phenylalanine included. Only the CDR3 region is kept as DNA, spanning 39 bases read in frame from base 1. V gives up 5 bases and J gives up 4 bases, and the segment between their germline ends measures 6 bases. The germline V gene encodes CDR1 LNHDA and CDR2 SQIVND (reference sequence). The trial excluded patients who had a history of autoimmune disease or who were on systemic immunosuppression. Peripheral blood for TCR sequencing was collected from all dose cohorts at baseline, on cycle 4 day 1, and on cycle 7 day 1. Samples came from an open-label, multicenter, first-in-human phase I dose-escalation trial of ivuxolimab. Adults with locally advanced or metastatic melanoma, renal cell carcinoma, hepatocellular carcinoma or head and neck squamous cell carcinoma were enrolled in the trial. CD4+ and CD8+ T cells were sorted separately from peripheral blood before TCR sequencing.

For sequencing of the TCRbeta CDR3 region, genomic DNA was extracted from the sorted cells. The immunoSEQ Assay was used to sequence the TCRbeta CDR3 regions. Held by TCRdb, this immuneACCESS table contains in-frame sequences only and omits some clones. Under half of the omission traces to an unresolved V gene where checked; the cause of the rest is unknown. The sample table lists about 61,000 clones, 70% to 90% of them with a count of one. The ten largest clonotypes hold roughly 0.5% of the sample. About this clone itself: The antigen it binds to is not known. No base quality information exists; no much larger clone differs at one position.

The starting material was CD4+ or CD8+ T cells sorted from blood, obtained in a trial of the OX40 agonist ivuxolimab. This receptor was identified in an adult with an advanced solid tumor such as melanoma, head and neck, liver or kidney cancer. The chain is encoded by TRBV19 joined to TRBJ1-6, with no confident D gene call. The CDR3 amino acid sequence is: CASSDTYNSPLHF. At the DNA level, the sequence is TGTGCCAGTAGTGACACTTATAATTCACCCCTCCACTTT.